This is a list of T cell receptor beta chains from one sample in a study of blood T cell repertoires in COVID-19. Profiled with immunoSEQ multiplex PCR; TCRdb holds only in-frame clones, not every one. The sample lists about 120,000 clones, over 75% occurring once. Sequencing was done on a sample of peripheral blood. The receptors derive from a man aged 55-75 years with acute or convalescent COVID-19. Both conserved end residues are part of each CDR3. A D gene is named only where the DNA matches it firmly. Size is stated for part of the rows, as once, few or many counts, or as a class when the clone is expanded.

D gene: TRBD1
J gene: TRBJ1-6
V gene: TRBV5-1
clone size: .
CDR3 protein: CASSKQGDSYNSPLHF
CDR3 DNA: TGCGCCAGCAGCAAACAGGGGGACTCCTATAATTCACCCCTCCACTTT

D gene: .
J gene: TRBJ2-5
V gene: TRBV24-1
clone size: .
CDR3 protein: CATQAGAGGAQYF
CDR3 DNA: TGTGCCACCCAAGCGGGGGCAGGGGGGGCCCAGTACTTC

D gene: TRBD2
J gene: TRBJ2-7
V gene: TRBV28
clone size: .
CDR3 protein: CASTTGGAAYEQYF
CDR3 DNA: TGTGCCAGCACCACGGGGGGGGCAGCCTACGAGCAGTACTTC

D gene: .
J gene: TRBJ2-2
V gene: TRBV7-6
clone size: few
CDR3 protein: CASSRQNTGELFF
CDR3 DNA: TGTGCCAGCAGCCGACAGAACACCGGGGAGCTGTTTTTT

D gene: .
J gene: TRBJ2-7
V gene: TRBV18
clone size: .
CDR3 protein: CASSPPLRSGEQYF
CDR3 DNA: TGTGCCAGCTCACCACCGTTGCGTAGTGGCGAGCAGTACTTC

D gene: TRBD1
J gene: TRBJ2-3
V gene: TRBV6-2/TRBV6-3
clone size: .
CDR3 protein: CASSYTGTGGADTQYF
CDR3 DNA: TGTGCCAGCAGTTACACCGGGACAGGGGGCGCGGATACGCAGTATTTT

D gene: TRBD1
J gene: TRBJ1-1
V gene: TRBV28
clone size: .
CDR3 protein: CASKQGARIVNTEAFF
CDR3 DNA: TGTGCCAGTAAACAGGGGGCGCGGATCGTCAACACTGAAGCTTTCTTT

D gene: .
J gene: TRBJ1-2
V gene: TRBV27
clone size: .
CDR3 protein: CASSFGQDKYGYTF
CDR3 DNA: TGTGCCAGCAGTTTCGGACAAGACAAGTATGGCTACACCTTC

D gene: .
J gene: TRBJ2-3
V gene: TRBV6-5
clone size: .
CDR3 protein: CASRMGSGRTDTQYF
CDR3 DNA: TGTGCCAGCAGGATGGGTAGCGGTCGCACAGATACGCAGTATTTT

D gene: .
J gene: TRBJ2-7
V gene: TRBV4-3
clone size: .
CDR3 protein: CASSQVTDSTYEQYF
CDR3 DNA: TGCGCCAGCAGCCAAGTTACGGACAGCACGTACGAGCAGTACTTC

D gene: TRBD1
J gene: TRBJ1-2
V gene: TRBV6-5
clone size: .
CDR3 protein: CASSDDRGGYGYTF
CDR3 DNA: TGTGCCAGCAGCGATGACAGGGGAGGGTATGGCTACACCTTC

D gene: TRBD2
J gene: TRBJ2-1
V gene: TRBV5-1
clone size: .
CDR3 protein: CASSSGTSGSFYYNEQFF
CDR3 DNA: TGCGCCAGCAGCTCGGGTACTAGCGGGAGCTTTTACTACAATGAGCAGTTCTTC

D gene: .
J gene: TRBJ2-7
V gene: TRBV5-1
clone size: once
CDR3 protein: CASSLGGAPEQYF
CDR3 DNA: TGCGCCAGCAGCTTGGGGGGAGCCCCGGAGCAGTACTTC

D gene: TRBD1
J gene: TRBJ1-4
V gene: TRBV20-1
clone size: .
CDR3 protein: CSAQGNEKLFF
CDR3 DNA: TGCAGTGCACAGGGGAATGAAAAACTGTTTTTT

D gene: TRBD1
J gene: TRBJ1-2
V gene: TRBV5-6
clone size: .
CDR3 protein: CASSLNGDRVNYGYTF
CDR3 DNA: TGTGCCAGCAGCTTAAACGGGGACAGGGTCAACTATGGCTACACCTTC

D gene: TRBD2
J gene: TRBJ2-1
V gene: TRBV2
clone size: few
CDR3 protein: CAALTSGKFNEQFF
CDR3 DNA: TGTGCAGCCTTAACTAGCGGGAAGTTTAATGAGCAGTTCTTC

D gene: TRBD1
J gene: TRBJ2-5
V gene: TRBV18
clone size: .
CDR3 protein: CASSPQDRGRYETQYF
CDR3 DNA: TGTGCCAGCTCACCACAAGACAGGGGGCGATATGAGACCCAGTACTTC

D gene: TRBD1
J gene: TRBJ2-3
V gene: TRBV4-1
clone size: .
CDR3 protein: CASSRGTGDFTDTQYF
CDR3 DNA: TGCGCCAGCAGCCGAGGGACAGGGGACTTCACAGATACGCAGTATTTT

D gene: TRBD2
J gene: TRBJ2-7
V gene: TRBV5-4
clone size: .
CDR3 protein: CASSTSGTSGYEQYF
CDR3 DNA: TGTGCCAGCAGCACCTCCGGGACTAGCGGCTACGAGCAGTACTTC

D gene: TRBD2
J gene: TRBJ2-1
V gene: TRBV9
clone size: .
CDR3 protein: CASSLRTSGSDEQFF
CDR3 DNA: TGTGCCAGCAGCCTCCGGACTAGCGGGAGTGATGAGCAGTTCTTC

D gene: .
J gene: TRBJ1-3
V gene: TRBV10-3
clone size: .
CDR3 protein: CAISGVFGGQSGNTIYF
CDR3 DNA: TGTGCCATCAGTGGGGTCTTCGGGGGGCAATCTGGAAACACCATATATTTT

D gene: .
J gene: TRBJ1-5
V gene: TRBV15
clone size: .
CDR3 protein: CATSRGQDQPQHF
CDR3 DNA: TGTGCCACCAGCAGAGGTCAGGATCAGCCCCAGCATTTT

D gene: TRBD1
J gene: TRBJ2-7
V gene: TRBV6-5
clone size: .
CDR3 protein: CASSRQGSSYEQYF
CDR3 DNA: TGTGCCAGCAGTCGACAGGGGTCCTCCTACGAGCAGTACTTC

D gene: .
J gene: TRBJ1-1
V gene: TRBV28
clone size: .
CDR3 protein: CASSYGNTEAFF
CDR3 DNA: TGTGCCAGCAGTTACGGGAACACTGAAGCTTTCTTT

D gene: .
J gene: TRBJ2-7
V gene: TRBV5-6
clone size: once
CDR3 protein: CASSFGYEQYF
CDR3 DNA: TGTGCCAGCAGCTTCGGTTACGAGCAGTACTTC

D gene: .
J gene: TRBJ2-1
V gene: TRBV28
clone size: .
CDR3 protein: CASTGSYNEQFF
CDR3 DNA: TGTGCCAGCACGGGTTCCTACAATGAGCAGTTCTTC